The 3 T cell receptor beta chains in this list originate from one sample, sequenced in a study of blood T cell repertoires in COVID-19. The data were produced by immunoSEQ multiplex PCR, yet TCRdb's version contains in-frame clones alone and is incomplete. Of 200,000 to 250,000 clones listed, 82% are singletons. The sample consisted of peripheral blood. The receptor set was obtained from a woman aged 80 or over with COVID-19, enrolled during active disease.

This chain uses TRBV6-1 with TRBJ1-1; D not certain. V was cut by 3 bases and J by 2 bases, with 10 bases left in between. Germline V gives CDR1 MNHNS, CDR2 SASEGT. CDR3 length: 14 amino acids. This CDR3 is CASSERRSNTEAFF. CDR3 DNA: TGTGCCAGCAGTGAGAGGAGATCAAACACTGAAGCTTTCTTT.

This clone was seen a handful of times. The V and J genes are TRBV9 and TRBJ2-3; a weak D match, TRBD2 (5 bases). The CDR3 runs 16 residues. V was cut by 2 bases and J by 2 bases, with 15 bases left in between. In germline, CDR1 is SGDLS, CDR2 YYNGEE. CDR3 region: CASSVFSGGSTDTQYF. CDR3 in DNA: TGTGCCAGCAGCGTCTTTTCGGGCGGGTCCACAGATACGCAGTATTTT.

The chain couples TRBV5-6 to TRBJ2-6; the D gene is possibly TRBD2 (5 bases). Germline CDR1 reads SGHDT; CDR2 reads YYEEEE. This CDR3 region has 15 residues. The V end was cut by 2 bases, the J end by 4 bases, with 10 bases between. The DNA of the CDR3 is TGTGCCAGCAGCTTCGGGGTTTCCGGGGCCAACGTCCTGACTTTC. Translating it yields CASSFGVSGANVLTF.